One sample yielded the 14 T cell receptor beta chains listed below, sequenced in a study of identical twins' blood T cells. TCRdb fed the 5' RACE reads into MiXCR, producing one record per CDR3 protein. This repertoire shows roughly 380,000 distinct CDR3 sequences, over 25% found once; its top ten account for about 6%. The sequencing sample was made of PBMCs. The receptor source for this set is a woman aged 18-50 years in good health.

The rearrangement links TRBV20-1 to TRBJ1-2, with 9 bases fitting TRBD1. Germline V CDR1 and CDR2: DFQATT, SNEGSKA (reference sequence). J was trimmed by 5 bases and V by 7 bases; bases with no gene match: 8. This CDR3 has 13 residues. The CDR3, as DNA: TGCAGTGGGGGCACAGGGGGCGAATATGGCTACACCTTC. The encoded protein is CSGGTGGEYGYTF.

This clonotype was counted a few times. CDR3 sequence (DNA): TGTGCCATCAGTGGGAAGGACAGGGGCAATGGCTACACCTTC. It translates to CAISGKDRGNGYTF. The chain uses TRBV10-3 and TRBJ1-2; 9 bases agree with TRBD1. In germline, CDR1 is ENHRY, CDR2 SYGVKD. The CDR3 totals 14 residues. J lost 6 bases, V lost 4 bases, and 6 bases had no gene match.

In its sample, this clonotype was seen many times. The chain has TRBV11-2 and TRBJ1-3; D not certain. Germline V lookup: CDR1 SGHAT, CDR2 FQNNGV. CDR3 size: 14 residues. V dropped 3 bases and J dropped 8 bases, with 14 bases sitting between them. Written as DNA, the CDR3 is TGTGCCAGCAGCTTGGGGATCGCCCGGGACACCATATATTTT. It encodes CASSLGIARDTIYF. The full variable domain, completed using reference TRBV11-2 and TRBJ1-3, is EAGVAQSPRYKIIEKRQSVAFWCNPISGHATLYWYQQILGQGPKLLIQFQNNGVVDDSQLPKDRFSAERLKGVDSTLKIQPAKLEDSAVYLCASSLGIARDTIYFGEGSWLTVV.

This CDR3 reads CSARELAGGRNEQFF. The CDR3 nucleotides read TGCAGTGCTAGAGAACTAGCGGGAGGTAGGAATGAGCAGTTCTTC. This chain connects TRBV20-1 to TRBJ2-1; the match to TRBD2 covers 12 bases. J lost 7 bases, V lost 0 bases, and 4 bases had no gene match. Germline V gene sequence: CDR1 DFQATT, CDR2 SNEGSKA (reference sequence). The CDR3 extends over 15 amino acids.

The V gene is TRBV10-3, the J gene TRBJ1-5; TRBD1 is a possible D gene (6 bases). Trimming took 0 bases from V and 8 from J, leaving 14 bases between them. Per the germline V gene, CDR1 is ENHRY and CDR2 is SYGVKD. This CDR3 comprises 15 residues. The CDR3 loop reads CAISESQGISEPQHF. Here the CDR3 DNA reads TGTGCCATCAGTGAGTCACAGGGAATTTCTGAGCCCCAGCATTTT.

The V call is TRBV11-2, the J call TRBJ2-2; D might be TRBD2 (7 bases). V shed 5 bases and J shed 2 bases, with 12 bases lying between them. Germline assignment: CDR1 SGHAT and CDR2 FQNNGV. CDR3 size: 15 residues. CDR3 sequence: CASSRGGLNTGELFF. The CDR3 bases are TGTGCCAGCAGCAGGGGGGGACTAAACACCGGGGAGCTGTTTTTT. The full variable domain, rest sourced from reference TRBV11-2 and TRBJ2-2, is EAGVAQSPRYKIIEKRQSVAFWCNPISGHATLYWYQQILGQGPKLLIQFQNNGVVDDSQLPKDRFSAERLKGVDSTLKIQPAKLEDSAVYLCASSRGGLNTGELFFGEGSRLTVL.

CDR3 amino acids: CSTRPGSRYEQYF. CDR3 in DNA: TGCAGCACCCGACCAGGGTCCCGGTACGAGCAGTACTTC. The chain employs TRBV20-1 and TRBJ2-7, with TRBD1 as a possible D gene (5 bases). The germline gives CDR1 DFQATT, CDR2 SNEGSKA (reference sequence). CDR3 length: 13 amino acids.

The table lists this clonotype with a few counts. In DNA form, the CDR3 reads TGCAGCGTTGAAGATCTTTGGGTGACAGGGGCCACGTCCAACTATGGCTACACCTTC. Translated, it gives CSVEDLWVTGATSNYGYTF. This chain uses TRBV29-1 with TRBJ1-2; TRBD1 matches 8 bases. The CDR3 extends over 19 amino acids. Looked up from germline, CDR1 is SQVTM and CDR2 is ANQGSEA. The J segment lost 2 bases and the V segment lost 0 bases, leaving 17 bases of the junction unmatched.

The CDR3 bases are TGCAGTGCTAGCGGGACCGGCACAGATACGCAGTATTTT. It translates to CSASGTGTDTQYF. J is TRBJ2-3 and V is TRBV20-1, with D perhaps given as TRBD1 or TRBD2 (5 bases each). CDR1 DFQATT and CDR2 SNEGSKA come from the germline V gene (reference sequence). This CDR3 comprises 13 residues. V lost 3 bases, J lost 1 base, and 8 bases lay in between.

V gene TRBV27 combines with J gene TRBJ2-7; D call uncertain. The CDR3 contains 14 residues. V dropped 5 bases and J dropped 3 bases, with 14 bases sitting between them. The germline V gene has CDR1 MNHEY and CDR2 SMNVEV (reference sequence). In DNA, the CDR3 is TGTGCCAGCAGTAGTCTTCAAGATTTCTACGAGCAGTACTTC. Translating gives CASSSLQDFYEQYF.

The chain employs TRBV2 and TRBJ1-1, with 10 bases lining up with TRBD1. This CDR3 has 16 amino acids. CDR1 is SNHLY and CDR2 is FYNNEI in the germline V gene. Here the CDR3 reads CATRDRGRDAGTEAFF. The CDR3 nucleotides are TGTGCTACCAGGGACAGGGGAAGAGACGCTGGCACTGAAGCTTTCTTT.

V and J are TRBV29-1 and TRBJ2-7; 7 nucleotides agree with TRBD1. J was trimmed by 0 bases and V by 6 bases; bases with no gene match: 5. CDR3 length: 13 amino acids. CDR1 and CDR2 from the germline V gene are SQVTM and ANQGSEA. This CDR3 is CSVVTGPSYEQYF. The CDR3 nucleotides are TGCAGCGTGGTGACAGGGCCCTCCTACGAGCAGTACTTC.

Regarding this clonotype: Its ends do not fully match the called genes, so a read error is possible. This sequence joins TRBV6-5 and TRBJ1-1; D possibly corresponds to TRBD1 (6 bases). CDR1 is MNHEY and CDR2 is SVGAGI in the germline V gene. The CDR3 is 13 amino acids. The CDR3 protein is CAGSYQARGSAFF. As DNA, the CDR3 is TGTGCCGGCAGTTACCAAGCTAGGGGGTCGGCTTTCTTT.

The genes are TRBV6-2 or TRBV6-3 and TRBJ2-3, with D maybe TRBD2 (6 bases). This CDR3 is 13 amino acids long. Germline CDR1 is MNHEY and CDR2 is SVGEGT. The germline V and J ends were trimmed by 6 bases and 8 bases, with 15 bases remaining between them. The CDR3 reads CASRKEGSGTQYF. The CDR3 region has the DNA TGTGCCAGCAGGAAGGAGGGATCGGGTACGCAGTATTTT.